The subject of this entry is one TCR beta chain. Its cognate antigen is unknown. These data originate in a study of shared clonotypes between healthy human individuals. Assay used: immunoSEQ multiplex PCR; TCRdb lists only in-frame clones, some missing. The profile shows over a million clones, roughly 97% of them singletons. Naive CD45RA+ and memory CD45RA-negative subsets were split from CD4+ cells. Overall study results and limits: The four-donor shared clonotypes exceeded non-shared clonotypes in generation probability, with non-shared ones scoring lower.

Source material: naive CD4+ T cells sorted from blood. Subset meaning: CD45RA+ positively selected. The sequence was obtained from a man younger than 45 in good health.

The CDR3 sequence: CASSLEGAGLTEAFF. CDR3 nucleotides: TGTGCCAGCAGCTTAGAGGGTGCGGGCCTCACTGAAGCTTTCTTT. The chain carries TRBV7-9 and TRBJ1-1, with no clear D. The V gene's germline CDR1 is SEHNR and CDR2 FQNEAQ (reference sequence). This CDR3 spans 15 amino acids. V was cut by 1 base and J by 4 bases, with 13 bases left in between.